The TCR beta chain described here comes from a study of blood T cells in healthy people across ages. A J-beta primer mix and a sample-barcoded 5' primer were used in a second PCR of about 7 to 12 cycles. TCRdb reanalysed the 5' RACE reads using MiXCR and keeps one entry per CDR3 protein. Of 850,000 to 1,300,000 distinct CDR3 sequences in the sample, 40% to 50% are singletons; the top ten hold approximately 20%. This clonotype was seen only a few times. CDR3 length: 19 residues. V dropped 2 bases and J dropped 9; count of bases not matched to a gene: 14. Germline V lookup: CDR1 MDHEN, CDR2 SYDVKM. This TCR derives from a woman in her sixties in good health. The chain couples TRBV28 to TRBJ2-1; 15 positions agree with TRBD2. Sample: blood. CDR3: CASSLREGLAGGPRGEQFF. The CDR3 nucleotides are TGTGCCAGCAGTTTACGGGAAGGACTAGCGGGAGGGCCGCGGGGTGAGCAGTTCTTC.